This TCR beta chain was retrieved from a study of blood T cell repertoires in COVID-19. Overall study context: COVID-19 samples from acute and convalescent phases originated in the United States, Italy and Spain.

The CDR3 has 13 residues. Germline assignment: CDR1 MNHEY and CDR2 SVGAGI. The ends lost 6 bases at V and 4 bases at J; junction bases unmatched: 3. Repertoires were generated with immunoSEQ multiplex PCR, while TCRdb's copy carries only in-frame clones and drops some. The data contain around 300,000 clones, 70% to 90% of them seen just once; the ten biggest clones take up about 3%. The sequence came from a woman in her thirties with active or convalescent COVID-19. The specimen sequenced was peripheral blood. The rearrangement uses TRBV6-5 and TRBJ2-5; 9 bases fit TRBD2. For the CDR3, the DNA is TGTGCCAGCAGGCAGACTAGCGGAGAGACCCAGTACTTC. Its protein product is CASRQTSGETQYF.